This T cell receptor (beta chain) was captured by sequencing in a study of T cell repertoires in cytomegalovirus infection. Turning to the study itself: Carrying CMV and the relevant HLA type showed in public TCR beta signatures.

The CDR3 covers 14 residues. Trimming took 7 bases from V and 4 from J, leaving 18 bases between them. In germline, CDR1 is SQVTM, CDR2 ANQGSEA. TCRdb reprocessed the reads via MiXCR and lists one record per CDR3 protein. The table lists around 290,000 distinct CDR3 sequences, roughly 23% of them singletons. About this clonotype itself: The antigen is unknown.

Study conclusions and caveats: Clonotype analysis showed dominance of the ex vivo response by HLA-C-restricted CMV-specific TCR beta clonotypes.

Sequenced material: PBMCs. The rearrangement links TRBV29-1 to TRBJ2-3, with D perhaps TRBD2 (7 bases). The source of this sequence is a human donor in good health (CMV status not recorded). Some clones in this sample may be carry-over from other donors' samples. CDR3 sequence: CSGGGGPSADTQYF. Written as DNA, the CDR3 is TGCAGCGGAGGGGGGGGACCCTCCGCAGATACGCAGTATTTT.